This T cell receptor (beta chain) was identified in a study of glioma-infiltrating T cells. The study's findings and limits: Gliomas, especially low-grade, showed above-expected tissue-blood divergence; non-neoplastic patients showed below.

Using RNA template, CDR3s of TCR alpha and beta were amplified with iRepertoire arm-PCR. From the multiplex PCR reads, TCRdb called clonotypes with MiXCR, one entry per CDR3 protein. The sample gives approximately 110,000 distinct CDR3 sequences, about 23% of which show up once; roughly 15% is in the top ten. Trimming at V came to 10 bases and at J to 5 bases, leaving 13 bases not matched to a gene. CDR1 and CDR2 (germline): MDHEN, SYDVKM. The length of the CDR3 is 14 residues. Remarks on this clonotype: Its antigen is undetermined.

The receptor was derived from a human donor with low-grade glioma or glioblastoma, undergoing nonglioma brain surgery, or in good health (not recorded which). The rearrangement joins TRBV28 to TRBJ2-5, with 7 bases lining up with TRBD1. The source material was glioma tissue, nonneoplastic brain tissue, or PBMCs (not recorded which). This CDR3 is CATRGSRSAETQYF. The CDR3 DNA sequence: TGTGCCACCAGGGGGAGCCGTTCGGCGGAGACCCAGTACTTC.